This T cell receptor beta chain stems from a study of blood T cell repertoires in COVID-19. The CDR3 sequence is 14 residues long. Germline V CDR1 and CDR2: LNHDA, SQIVND (reference sequence). Trimming took 3 bases from V and 4 from J, leaving 12 bases between them. Repertoires were generated with immunoSEQ multiplex PCR, while TCRdb's copy carries only in-frame clones and drops some. The sample has approximately 180,000 clones, nearly 90% seen once; the top ten hold 2% to 2.5%. Sequencing was performed on PBMCs or T cells enriched from blood (not recorded which). The clonotype comes from a woman in her thirties or forties with acute COVID-19. The gene calls are TRBV19 and TRBJ1-1; unclear D gene. The CDR3 sequence: CASSMYGPRTEAFF. The CDR3 nucleotides are TGTGCCAGTAGTATGTATGGCCCTCGCACTGAAGCTTTCTTT.